This T cell receptor (beta chain) stems from a study of T cell responses to AZD1222 COVID-19 vaccine. Study-level points and caveats: The study found vaccine-associated CD4 TCRs spanning spike, dominant at 160-218 and 743-854. Spike-specific TCR breadth and depth went up after people got two AZD1222 doses. Baseline serostatus was positive in only a handful of AZD1222 recipients.

V was shortened by 0 bases and J by 0 bases, with 9 bases between the two germline ends. The germline CDR1 and CDR2 sequences are SGHRS and YFSETQ. This CDR3 is built from 15 residues. As for this clone: Its specificity is not known.

Sequencing was performed with immunoSEQ multiplex PCR; in TCRdb, only in-frame clones are kept and a portion is missing. The sample contains about 86,000 clones, 88% of which appear only once. The J gene is TRBJ1-1, the V gene TRBV5-1; D might be TRBD1 (5 bases). Sample: peripheral blood, taken 28 days after the second AZD1222 dose. The TCR comes from an adult who received the AZD1222 COVID-19 vaccine. CDR3 in DNA: TGCGCCAGCAGCTTGGGGGACCTTTTGAACACTGAAGCTTTCTTT. Its translation is CASSLGDLLNTEAFF. The whole variable domain, filled in from reference TRBV5-1 and TRBJ1-1, reads KAGVTQTPRYLIKTRGQQVTLSCSPISGHRSVSWYQQTPGQGLQFLFEYFSETQRNKGNFPGRFSGRQFSNSRSEMNVSTLELGDSALYLCASSLGDLLNTEAFFGQGTRLTVV.